A selection of T cell receptor beta chains follows, all from one sample in a study of beta chain features in type 1 diabetes. Libraries were prepared by immunoSEQ multiplex PCR; TCRdb keeps only in-frame clonotypes and omits some of them. The repertoire holds 250,000 to 300,000 clones, with about 24% as singletons. Source material: naive CD4+ T cells from blood. Receptors originate from a woman aged 25 to 39 with type 1 diabetes. CDR3s include the opening cysteine and the closing phenylalanine or tryptophan. A D gene is named only where the DNA matches it firmly.

J gene	D gene	V gene	CDR3 protein
TRBJ1-3	TRBD1	TRBV5-4	CASHRDREGNTIYF
TRBJ2-3	TRBD1	TRBV5-1	CASSGQGHTDTQYF
TRBJ2-7	TRBD2	TRBV30	CAWTSGVIYEQYF
TRBJ2-7	NA	TRBV6-6	CARGQWSSYEQYF
TRBJ2-2	NA	TRBV7-9	CASSKRVLNTGELFF
TRBJ2-1	TRBD2	TRBV27	CASRTWGTSGSPVF
TRBJ2-3	TRBD2	TRBV12-5	CATERDWSDTQYF
TRBJ1-1	NA	TRBV20-1	CSARVRTEAFF
TRBJ2-3	TRBD2	TRBV30	CASSGGPDTQYF
TRBJ1-3	NA	TRBV7-9	CASSFAQGGNTIYF
TRBJ2-1	TRBD2	TRBV18	CASSPSGRGWNEQFF
TRBJ2-5	TRBD2	TRBV29-1	CSVGGGGGMEETQYF
TRBJ2-1	TRBD2	TRBV14	CASSQEAGVTYNEQFF
TRBJ2-1	TRBD2	TRBV2	CASSLLAELHNEQFF
TRBJ1-1	NA	TRBV29-1	CSVGGGTEAFF
TRBJ2-2	NA	TRBV9	CASSRGGGNTGELFF
TRBJ2-1	TRBD2	TRBV4-2	CASSQDLAGSYNEQFF
TRBJ2-5	TRBD1	TRBV7-2	CASSRDRVGTQYF
TRBJ2-7	NA	TRBV4-2	CASSQGLGGYEQYF
TRBJ2-5	NA	TRBV6-5	CATTTGQETQYF
TRBJ2-7	TRBD2	TRBV6-5	CASSLAGGPSQYF
TRBJ1-5	TRBD1	TRBV5-1	CASRRDRNQPQHF
TRBJ1-4	TRBD1	TRBV25-1	CASNLGGRGGEKLFF
TRBJ2-1	NA	TRBV4-1	CASSHMGLPNEQFF
TRBJ1-4	NA	TRBV6-6	CASSYGIYEKLFF
TRBJ2-7	NA	TRBV7-9	CASSLDAIGEQYF
TRBJ2-3	NA	TRBV9	CASGRGLVFTDTQYF
TRBJ2-5	NA	TRBV7-3	CASSLTSGGRETQYF
TRBJ2-4	TRBD2	TRBV27	CASRGGLAGVLSPKNIQYF
TRBJ2-1	TRBD2	TRBV4-1	CASSQGVSGTSDNEQFF
TRBJ2-7	NA	TRBV28	CASRRQMIYEQYF
TRBJ2-2	TRBD1	TRBV18	CASSPGQGGTGELFF
TRBJ1-2	NA	TRBV4-1	CASSQGSRGRVPSNGYTF
TRBJ2-1	NA	TRBV7-3	CASSPPGSYNEQFF
TRBJ1-2	NA	TRBV7-2	CASATVLRGYTF
TRBJ2-5	NA	TRBV18	CASSPVQNQETQYF
TRBJ2-3	NA	TRBV4-2	CASSQESKGADTQYF
TRBJ2-1	TRBD2	TRBV11-2	CASSLVAGGLTYNEQFF
TRBJ1-5	NA	TRBV30	CAWSVGGDQPQHF
TRBJ2-1	TRBD1	TRBV11-2	CASSTQGAGSYNEQFF
TRBJ2-7	NA	TRBV2	CASSRPGQKVEQYF
TRBJ2-3	NA	TRBV15	CATSRSLTDTQYF
TRBJ1-1	NA	TRBV29-1	CSAGGAQGNTEAFF
TRBJ1-1	NA	TRBV10-3	CAITLARETEAFF
TRBJ1-1	TRBD1	TRBV19	CASSIRGTVNTEAFF
TRBJ2-5	TRBD1	TRBV14	CASSQVGTGGQETQYF
TRBJ1-2	NA	TRBV18	CASSLQQGADGYTF
TRBJ1-1	NA	TRBV19	CASSIEYSTEAFF
TRBJ2-1	NA	TRBV5-1	CASSLIGGSSYNEQFF
TRBJ2-1	NA	TRBV6-5	CASELRDGNEQFF
TRBJ2-1	NA	TRBV30	CAWSLGGDEQFF
TRBJ2-1	NA	TRBV5-6	CASFPLLRGNEQFF
TRBJ2-3	TRBD2	TRBV29-1	CSVEDSRLAPIAQYF
TRBJ1-4	NA	TRBV30	CAWRAGGKLFF
TRBJ2-7	TRBD1	TRBV7-9	CASSLGDSFYEQYF